The next 6 T cell receptor beta chains were all read from a single sample in a study of long-term antiretroviral therapy in people with HIV. The assay, immunoSEQ v3.0, was run at survey level. The data were produced by immunoSEQ multiplex PCR, yet TCRdb's version contains in-frame clones alone and is incomplete. The sample lists about 29,000 clones, 80% to 90% occurring once. This specimen was unsorted PBMCs, taken 3.2 years before starting antiretroviral therapy. Source of these receptors: a man aged 50 to 59 with HIV.

A single count supports this clone. The chain recombines TRBV9 with TRBJ1-6, with TRBD1 as a possible D gene (6 bases). The CDR3 spans 15 residues. Per the germline V gene, CDR1 is SGDLS and CDR2 is YYNGEE. Trimming removed 0 bases from V and 8 bases from J, with 12 bases in between. This CDR3 is CASSVAGAWDSPLHF. Written as DNA, the CDR3 is TGTGCCAGCAGCGTAGCGGGGGCCTGGGATTCACCCCTCCACTTT.

The gene calls are TRBV7-9 and TRBJ2-7, with 9 positions matching TRBD1. The CDR3 has 14 amino acids. Trimming cost V 10 bases and J 0 bases; bases outside gene matches: 7. Germline CDR1 and CDR2: SEHNR and FQNEAQ (reference sequence). The CDR3 sequence is CATPRDRDSYEQYF. As DNA, the CDR3 is TGTGCCACCCCCCGGGACAGGGACTCCTACGAGCAGTACTTC.

The chain combines TRBV5-4 with TRBJ2-2, with D tentatively TRBD1 (5 bases). Trimming removed 0 bases at V and 7 bases at J, with 16 bases between. The CDR3 runs 16 residues. Germline CDR1 SGHNT, CDR2 YYREEE (reference sequence). CDR3 sequence reads: CASSLGGSRGGGELFF. CDR3 DNA sequence: TGTGCCAGCAGCTTGGGAGGATCAAGGGGCGGCGGGGAGCTGTTTTTT.

V usage is TRBV27 and J usage is TRBJ1-6, with TRBD1 as a possible D gene (6 bases). This CDR3 has 16 residues. From germline, CDR1 is MNHEY and CDR2 SMNVEV (reference sequence). Trimming took off 5 bases at V and 3 bases at J, with 14 bases between the two ends. The DNA for the CDR3 is TGTGCCAGCAGTCTCAGGGGCGCAAACTATAATTCACCCCTCCACTTT. Protein product: CASSLRGANYNSPLHF.

This clone showed up just once. This rearrangement joins TRBV5-1 to TRBJ2-3, with 8 bases aligning to TRBD2. CDR3 length equals 15 residues. Germline assignment: CDR1 SGHRS and CDR2 YFSETQ. Trimming removed 4 bases from V and 4 bases from J; junction bases left unmatched: 8. CDR3 sequence: CASSPRLARADTQYF. CDR3 nucleotides: TGCGCCAGCAGCCCCAGACTAGCGAGGGCAGATACGCAGTATTTT.

This clone was picked up one time. The V call is TRBV5-6, the J call TRBJ1-2, with D hard to call. The germline gives CDR1 SGHDT, CDR2 YYEEEE. V lost 1 base and J lost 2, with 9 bases in between. The CDR3 length is 14 residues. Here the CDR3 DNA reads TGTGCCAGCAGCTTGATGCCGGGGAACTATGGCTACACCTTC. Residues: CASSLMPGNYGYTF.